The T cell receptor beta chain under discussion was sequenced for a study of radiation and T cells in renal cell carcinoma (TCRdb year 2020). Regarding the research as a whole: The samples were obtained from a clinical trial, where primary renal cell carcinomas were treated with 15 Gy stereotactic body radiation therapy and then removed by nephrectomy 4 weeks afterward. TCR beta sequencing covered 50 to 55 samples in total, comprising roughly 26 tumors and approximately 27 peripheral blood samples. Across all 55 or so samples, under 5,000,000 unique CDR3 nucleotide sequences, encoding 2.5 million to 3 million unique CDR3 amino acid sequences, were identified.

What the study reported, not specific to this receptor: Because the trial had a single-armed design, the trial could not examine how radiation dose or scheduling affected the TCR repertoire. Tracking of blood repertoire dynamics stopped at more than three weeks after treatment, with no follow-up past that point. Because pretreatment tumor biopsies were not available, the baseline intratumoral presence of clonotypes could not be determined. In blood, the top tumor clonotypes increased from baseline to 2 weeks after radiation and then shrank by 4 weeks, which suggests a temporary expansion of tumor-resident clones.

TCR beta libraries were generated from genomic DNA with the immunoSEQ kit, following the manufacturer's recommendations. For library preparation, a first multiplex PCR was performed with proprietary primers, followed by a second PCR in which unique barcodes were added, and bead cleanups were performed after each round. A positive control reaction and a negative control reaction, both provided in the kit, were run with every batch of samples. The final libraries were assessed on an Agilent 4200 TapeStation D1000 ScreenTape, pooled by volume, and quantified by qPCR. Sequencing ran on an Illumina NextSeq500 with a MidOutput 150-cycle cartridge, using 156 Read1 and 15 Index1 cycles with kit custom primers. The pooled library was loaded at approximately 1 pM, and about 21% PhiX control was spiked in. The original methods were these. Vendor-processed data were analyzed in R, with a clonotype defined as all T cells sharing the same CDR3 nucleotide sequence. For clone abundance analyses, frequencies were normalized to the 10,000 most abundant clones in each sample. Before analysis, public T cell clones were removed, and these numbered fewer than six per sample on average. A difference in abundance of at least 32-fold between compartments was used to define tumor-enriched and baseline blood-enriched clonotypes. Clonotypes expanded or contracted between blood time points were identified with a beta-binomial differential abundance model. Tumor-blood repertoire similarity was measured with the Baroni-Urbani and Buser coefficient, and groups were compared using two-tailed Wilcoxon tests in R. The immuneACCESS repertoire file appears here via TCRdb, limited to in-frame rearrangements. These files lack a portion of the clones; in checked studies, under half of the deficit traces to unresolved V genes, and the cause of the others is not known. V and J calls and clone size come straight from that table; D and trimming were deduced from the DNA. The sample table holds about 130,000 clones, of which 70% to 90% were seen once. More than 10% of the sample is held by the ten biggest clonotypes.

This clone has only one observation. The antigen it binds to is not known. The sample holds no much larger clone one base away, and base qualities are not on file. Looking up the germline V gene yields CDR1 SGHDT and CDR2 YYEEEE. Counted from cysteine to phenylalanine, this CDR3 has 18 amino acids. The kept DNA is CDR3 alone, 54 bases in frame from the first base. The junction carries 20 bases between V and J, which are trimmed by 1 base and 1 base respectively. What this sample's time point label stands for: baseline pretreatment blood. The treatment or condition label, read with the paper, signifies: 15 Gy SBRT to primary tumor, nephrectomy 4 weeks later. To follow tumor-enriched clonotypes, peripheral blood was collected serially from radiation-treated patients at baseline and again at 2 weeks and 4 weeks after SBRT. All patients had renal cell carcinoma with clear cell pathology. The QIAamp DNA Blood Mini Kit (Qiagen) was used to prepare genomic DNA for TCR sequencing. The analyses included just those samples that passed every quality control check.

This chain is built from TRBV5-6 and TRBJ2-5; TRBD1 might be the D gene, on 5 matching bases. Sample: blood, taken from a patient whose treatment included radiotherapy and nephrectomy. The receptor's source is a woman between 45 and 65 years old with renal cell carcinoma. The DNA sequence follows: TGTGCCAGCAGCTTGTGGCTTATAGGTAGACAGAGCCAAGAGACCCAGTACTTC. The translation is CASSLWLIGRQSQETQYF.